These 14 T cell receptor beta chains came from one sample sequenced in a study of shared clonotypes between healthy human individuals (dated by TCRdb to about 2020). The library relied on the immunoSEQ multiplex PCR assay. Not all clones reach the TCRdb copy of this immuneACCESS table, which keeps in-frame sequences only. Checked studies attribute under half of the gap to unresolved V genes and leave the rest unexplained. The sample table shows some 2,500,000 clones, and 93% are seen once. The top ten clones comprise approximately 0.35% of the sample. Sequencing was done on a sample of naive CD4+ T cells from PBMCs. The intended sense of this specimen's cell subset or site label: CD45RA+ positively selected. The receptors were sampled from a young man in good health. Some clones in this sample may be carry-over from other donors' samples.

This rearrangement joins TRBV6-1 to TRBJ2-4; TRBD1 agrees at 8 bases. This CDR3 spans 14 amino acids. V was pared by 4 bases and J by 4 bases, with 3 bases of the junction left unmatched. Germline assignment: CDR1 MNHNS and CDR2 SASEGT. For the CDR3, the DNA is TGTGCCAGCAGTGCGACAGGGGCGAAAAACATTCAGTACTTC. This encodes CASSATGAKNIQYF.

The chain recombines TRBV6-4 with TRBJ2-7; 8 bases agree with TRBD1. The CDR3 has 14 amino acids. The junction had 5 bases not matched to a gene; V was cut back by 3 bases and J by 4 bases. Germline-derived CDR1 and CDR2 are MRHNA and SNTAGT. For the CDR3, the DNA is TGTGCCAGCAGTGAGGGACAGGAGGAATACGAGCAGTACTTC. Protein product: CASSEGQEEYEQYF.

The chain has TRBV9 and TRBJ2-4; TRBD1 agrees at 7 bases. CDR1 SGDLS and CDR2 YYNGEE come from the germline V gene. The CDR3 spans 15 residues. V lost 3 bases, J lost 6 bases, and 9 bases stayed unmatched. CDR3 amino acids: CASSGGGQERNIQYF. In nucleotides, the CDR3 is TGTGCCAGCAGCGGGGGCGGACAGGAGAGAAACATTCAGTACTTC.

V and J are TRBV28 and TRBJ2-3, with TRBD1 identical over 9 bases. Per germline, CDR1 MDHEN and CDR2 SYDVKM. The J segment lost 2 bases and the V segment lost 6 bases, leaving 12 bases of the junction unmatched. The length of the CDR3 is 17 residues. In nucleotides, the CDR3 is TGTGCCAGCAGGGGCGGACAGGGGAATTGGGTCACAGATACGCAGTATTTT. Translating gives CASRGGQGNWVTDTQYF.

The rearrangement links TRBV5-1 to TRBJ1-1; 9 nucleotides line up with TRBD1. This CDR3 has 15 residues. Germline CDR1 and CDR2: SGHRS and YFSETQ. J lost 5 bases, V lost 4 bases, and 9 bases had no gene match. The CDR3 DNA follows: TGCGCCAGCAGCCAACAGGGGGCAGGGGGAACTGAAGCTTTCTTT. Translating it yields CASSQQGAGGTEAFF.

The CDR3 here is CASSLGLSTDTQYF. The CDR3 DNA reads as TGTGCCAGCTCACTTGGACTATCCACAGATACGCAGTATTTT. The genes are TRBV18 and TRBJ2-3, with D maybe TRBD2 (6 bases). CDR3 length equals 14 residues. V lost 4 bases to trimming and J lost 2 bases, with 10 bases between them. From germline, CDR1 is KGHSH and CDR2 LQKENI.

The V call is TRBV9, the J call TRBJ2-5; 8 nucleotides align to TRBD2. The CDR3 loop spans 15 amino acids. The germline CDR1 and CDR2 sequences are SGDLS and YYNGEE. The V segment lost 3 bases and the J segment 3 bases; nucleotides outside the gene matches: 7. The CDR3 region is CASSARTGREETQYF. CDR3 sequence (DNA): TGTGCCAGCAGCGCCAGGACCGGGAGGGAAGAGACCCAGTACTTC.

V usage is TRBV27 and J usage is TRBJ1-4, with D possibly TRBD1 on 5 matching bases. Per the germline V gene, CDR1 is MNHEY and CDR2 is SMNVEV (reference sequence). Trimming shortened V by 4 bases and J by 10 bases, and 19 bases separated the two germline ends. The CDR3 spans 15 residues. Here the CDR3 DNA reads TGTGCCAGCAGTTCAACCTGGACACCGGTGGGAAAACTGTTTTTT. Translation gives CASSSTWTPVGKLFF. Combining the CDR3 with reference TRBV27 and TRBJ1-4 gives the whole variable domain EAQVTQNPRYLITVTGKKLTVTCSQNMNHEYMSWYRQDPGLGLRQIYYSMNVEVTDKGDVPEGYKVSRKEKRNFPLILESPSPNQTSLYFCASSSTWTPVGKLFFGSGTQLSVL.

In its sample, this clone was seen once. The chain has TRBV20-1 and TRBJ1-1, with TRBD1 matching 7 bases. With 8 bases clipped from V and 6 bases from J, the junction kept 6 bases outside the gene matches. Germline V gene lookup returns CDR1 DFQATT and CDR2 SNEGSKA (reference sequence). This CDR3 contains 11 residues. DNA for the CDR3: TGCAGTTCCCCAGGGGGTGCTGAAGCTTTCTTT. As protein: CSSPGGAEAFF.

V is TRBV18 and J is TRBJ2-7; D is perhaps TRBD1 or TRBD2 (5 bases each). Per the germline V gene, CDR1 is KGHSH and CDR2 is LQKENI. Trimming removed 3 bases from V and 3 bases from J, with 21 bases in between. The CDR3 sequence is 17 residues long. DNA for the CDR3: TGTGCCAGCTCACCGTCCCGGGTGAGGGACCGCCTCTACGAGCAGTACTTC. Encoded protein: CASSPSRVRDRLYEQYF.

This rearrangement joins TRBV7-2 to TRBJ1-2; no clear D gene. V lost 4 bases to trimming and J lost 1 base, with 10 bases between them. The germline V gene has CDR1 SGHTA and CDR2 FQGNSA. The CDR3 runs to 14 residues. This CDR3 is CASSSGRSNYGYTF. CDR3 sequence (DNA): TGTGCCAGCAGCTCCGGACGGAGTAACTATGGCTACACCTTC.

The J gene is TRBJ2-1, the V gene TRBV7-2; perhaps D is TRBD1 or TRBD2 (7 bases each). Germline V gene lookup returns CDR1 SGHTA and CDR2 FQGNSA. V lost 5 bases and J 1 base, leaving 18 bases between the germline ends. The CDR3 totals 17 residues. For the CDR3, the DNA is TGTGCCAGCAGCCCAGGGGGAGCGGGAAGGTCCTACAATGAGCAGTTCTTC. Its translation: CASSPGGAGRSYNEQFF.

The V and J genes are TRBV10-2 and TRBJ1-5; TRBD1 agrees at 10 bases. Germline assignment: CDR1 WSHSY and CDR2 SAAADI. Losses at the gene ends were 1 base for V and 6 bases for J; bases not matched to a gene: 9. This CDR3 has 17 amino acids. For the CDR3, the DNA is TGCGCCAGCAGTGAGTTCTGGACAGGGGGATTGGGTCAGCCCCAGCATTTT. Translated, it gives CASSEFWTGGLGQPQHF.

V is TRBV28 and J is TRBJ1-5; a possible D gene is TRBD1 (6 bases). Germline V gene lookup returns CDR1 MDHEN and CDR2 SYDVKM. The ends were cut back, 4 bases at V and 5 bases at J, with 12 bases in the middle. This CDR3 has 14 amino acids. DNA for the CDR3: TGTGCCAGCAGTTGGGCAGGGGTGCATCAGCCCCAGCATTTT. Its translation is CASSWAGVHQPQHF.